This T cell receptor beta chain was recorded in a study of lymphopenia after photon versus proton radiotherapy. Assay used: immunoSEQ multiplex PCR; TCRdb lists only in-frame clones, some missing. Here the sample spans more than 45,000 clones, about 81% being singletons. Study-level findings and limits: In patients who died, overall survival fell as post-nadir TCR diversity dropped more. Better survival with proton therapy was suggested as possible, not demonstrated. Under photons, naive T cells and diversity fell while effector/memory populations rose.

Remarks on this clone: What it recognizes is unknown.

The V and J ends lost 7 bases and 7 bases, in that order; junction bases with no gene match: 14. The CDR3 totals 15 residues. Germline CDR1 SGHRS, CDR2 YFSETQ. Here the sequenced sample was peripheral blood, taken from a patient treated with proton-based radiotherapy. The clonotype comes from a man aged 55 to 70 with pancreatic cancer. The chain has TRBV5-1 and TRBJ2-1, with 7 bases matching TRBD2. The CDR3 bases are TGCGCCAGCTGCGCGGCGGCGGGAGTATCAAATGAGCAGTTCTTC. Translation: CASCAAAGVSNEQFF.